The T cell receptor (beta chain) described here comes from a study of beta chain features in type 1 diabetes (dated by TCRdb to 2017 to 2018). Describing the broader study: Patients and healthy donors did not differ in mean age, gender distribution, total cell number or subset yield. In the study, TCRB repertoires of sorted circulating CD4+ T cell subsets from recently diagnosed type 1 diabetes patients were compared with those of matched healthy donors. Whereas all 28 donors provided naive and central memory subsets, regulatory and stem cell-like memory subsets were isolated from just 8 patients and about 8 healthy donors. A total of 107,917,701 sorted cells were examined across all samples, and the number of cells per subset was strongly correlated with RNA yield. Overall results and qualifications from the work: Because cDNA rather than genomic DNA was sequenced, highly expressing activated cells could have been over-represented, although no difference in activation and CD3 levels was found between groups. Naive, central memory and regulatory TCRB repertoires appeared to be more alike among patients than among healthy donors. Fewer insertions and more nucleotide deletions at VDJ recombination sites were observed in patients with type 1 diabetes, implying thymic rearrangement abnormalities. Only small numbers of individuals were included in the HLA sub-analyses, which left unresolved whether HLA type had any influence on TCRB rearrangement. PCR may preferentially amplify shorter templates, but because patient and control samples were amplified and corrected together, any resulting skew would affect both groups equally. Type 1 diabetes patients showed a moderate but significant shortening of TCRB CDR3 length in all four CD4+ subsets.

From its cysteine to its phenylalanine, the CDR3 spans 14 amino acids. The read is trimmed to its CDR3 DNA, 42 bases read in frame from base 1. Trimming removed 4 bases from V and 4 bases from J; the gene matches leave 3 bases unexplained. Sequences SGHRS (CDR1) and YFSETQ (CDR2) are obtained from the germline V gene. This clone was seen more than once but under ten times. Its antigen is still unknown. No qualities accompany the bases; no much larger clone lies one base away. The High Capacity cDNA Reverse Transcription Kit was used to reverse transcribe all of the isolated RNA, meaning that expressed TCRB transcripts were what got sequenced. Naive, central memory and regulatory T cell samples underwent deep immunoSEQ sequencing, averaging approximately 3.3 million total reads per sample. Sorted cells were lysed in RLT buffer and RNA was extracted with DNase-treated RNeasy Micro or Mini kits, depending on cell number. Each cell subset was processed separately to prevent cross-contamination, with patient and healthy donor samples processed together. The immunoSEQ multiplex PCR was used to amplify TCRB sequences from cDNA, generating 87-bp fragments that spanned the CDR3 region. The amplicons were sequenced using the Illumina HiSeq platform. In the original analysis: PCR bias was computationally corrected using synthetic template baselines, reads within Hamming distance 2 were collapsed, and singletons that could not be merged were discarded. Reads were aligned against IMGT to assign V, D and J genes, CDR3 length and insertions or deletions at six rearrangement sites. Within each subset, clonotype counts were normalized to sorted cell number, after which true diversity and Gini coefficients were computed with the tcR R package. The overlap coefficient, calculated on TCRB nucleotide sequences, was used to measure repertoire sharing. As a proxy for the pre-selection repertoire, out-of-frame TCRB sequences from naive cells were analyzed. TCRdb mirrors the immuneACCESS table, restricted to in-frame sequences. Some clones are absent from its copies; in checked studies, under half trace to an unresolved V gene, and the reason for the others is unknown. V and J calls and clone size are given by that table; D and trimming were obtained from the DNA. Recorded for this sample are approximately 600,000 clones; around 12% of them occurred a single time. Around 0.12% of the sample belongs to the ten largest clones.

Each donor gave one peripheral blood draw, approximately 110 mL on average, collected into heparinised tubes. Using a panel that included CD45RO, CCR7, CD25, CD127, CD95 and CD27, naive, central memory, regulatory and stem cell-like memory CD4+ T cells were sorted on a BD FACSAria II. A purity above 95% was achieved for all sorted populations. Right away, PBMCs were isolated by Lymphoprep density gradient centrifugation and were stained directly, with no culture step. So that batch effects would be minimized, each experiment stained and sorted samples in pairs, pairing one healthy donor with one patient.

This receptor was identified in a man aged 25 to 45 with type 1 diabetes. Rearrangement joined TRBV5-1 to TRBJ2-3, and TRBD1 matches 10 of the central bases. Specimen: naive CD4+ T cells from blood. The cell subset or site label, read with the paper, signifies: true naive CD4+ T cells. The CDR3 protein: CASSPGTGADTQYF. The base sequence is TGCGCCAGCAGCCCAGGGACAGGGGCAGATACGCAGTATTTT.